Listed below are T cell receptor beta chains from one sample, sequenced in a study of blood T cells in healthy people across ages. MiXCR was run by TCRdb on the 5' RACE reads, yielding one entry per CDR3 protein. The sample contains 750,000 to 850,000 distinct CDR3 sequences, about 25% of which appear only once. A further study also used this sample, focusing on T cells of mothers and their children.

The sequencing sample was made of blood. Receptor source: a boy younger than 18 in good health. Each CDR3 is given with its conserved first and last residue. Each record gives: J gene, clone size, V gene, D gene, CDR3 DNA, CDR3 protein. D genes are given only for firm matches. Clone size is stated in some rows and not others, as once, few, many or a class when expanded.

j_gene: TRBJ2-3; abundance: .; v_gene: TRBV7-3; d_gene: .; CDR3nt: TGTGCCAGCAGCGTAAATCTGGGGAATACGCAGTATTTT; CDR3aa: CASSVNLGNTQYF
j_gene: TRBJ2-3; abundance: few; v_gene: TRBV29-1; d_gene: .; CDR3nt: TGCAGCGTTGCTCTCCCCCTATTAGATACGCAGTATTTT; CDR3aa: CSVALPLLDTQYF
j_gene: TRBJ2-7; abundance: few; v_gene: TRBV19; d_gene: .; CDR3nt: TGTGCCAGTAGTATCGGGCAGTCCTACGAGCAGTACTTC; CDR3aa: CASSIGQSYEQYF
j_gene: TRBJ1-4; abundance: .; v_gene: TRBV20-1; d_gene: .; CDR3nt: TGCAGTGCTCGGGACAATAATGAAAAACTGTTTTTT; CDR3aa: CSARDNNEKLFF
j_gene: TRBJ2-7; abundance: .; v_gene: TRBV27; d_gene: .; CDR3nt: TGTGCCAGCAGTTTATCGTGGCTCAGTAGCTCCTACGAGCAGTACTTC; CDR3aa: CASSLSWLSSSYEQYF
j_gene: TRBJ2-3; abundance: .; v_gene: TRBV7-2; d_gene: TRBD2; CDR3nt: TGTGCCAGCAGCTTAACAAACCCACTAGCGGGGGAGACAGATACGCAGTATTTT; CDR3aa: CASSLTNPLAGETDTQYF
j_gene: TRBJ1-1; abundance: .; v_gene: TRBV28; d_gene: .; CDR3nt: TGTGCCAGCAGCAGTGAGACAGGTTCCCAGAACACTGAAGCTTTCTTT; CDR3aa: CASSSETGSQNTEAFF
j_gene: TRBJ2-3; abundance: .; v_gene: TRBV28; d_gene: TRBD2; CDR3nt: TGTGCCAGCAGTTTAGTCGGTAGCGGGATGGCAGATACGCAGTATTTT; CDR3aa: CASSLVGSGMADTQYF
j_gene: TRBJ2-7; abundance: .; v_gene: TRBV18; d_gene: .; CDR3nt: TGTGCCAGCTCACCCCCTAGCGCTTCCTACGAGCGGTACTTC; CDR3aa: CASSPPSASYERYF
j_gene: TRBJ2-7; abundance: .; v_gene: TRBV15; d_gene: TRBD2; CDR3nt: TGTGCCACCAGCAGAGATTGGACTAGCGGCCCCTACGAGCAGTACTTC; CDR3aa: CATSRDWTSGPYEQYF
j_gene: TRBJ1-1; abundance: .; v_gene: TRBV7-9; d_gene: .; CDR3nt: TGTGCCAGCAGCTTAGCGAGTGGGGAGGTCGCTGAAGCTTTCTTT; CDR3aa: CASSLASGEVAEAFF
j_gene: TRBJ2-7; abundance: .; v_gene: TRBV7-2; d_gene: .; CDR3nt: TGTGCCAGCAGCTTAGACGTTGCGGGGGCCCACGCCTACGAGCAGTACTTC; CDR3aa: CASSLDVAGAHAYEQYF
j_gene: TRBJ2-7; abundance: many; v_gene: TRBV7-8; d_gene: TRBD1; CDR3nt: TGTGCCAGCAGCGGGGATGTGCAGGGGGCGCCTCACGACTTTTCCTACGAGCAGTACTTC; CDR3aa: CASSGDVQGAPHDFSYEQYF
j_gene: TRBJ2-5; abundance: medium-sized; v_gene: TRBV7-9; d_gene: .; CDR3nt: TGTGCCAGCAGCCCAATCGAATGGGAGACCCAGTACTTC; CDR3aa: CASSPIEWETQYF
j_gene: TRBJ2-7; abundance: few; v_gene: TRBV20-1; d_gene: .; CDR3nt: TGCAGTGTTACGACACAGGGCTACGAGCAGTACTTC; CDR3aa: CSVTTQGYEQYF
j_gene: TRBJ2-5; abundance: .; v_gene: TRBV29-1; d_gene: .; CDR3nt: TGCAGCGCCAGGGACCGCCGCTTGGAGACCCAGTACTTC; CDR3aa: CSARDRRLETQYF
j_gene: TRBJ1-5; abundance: .; v_gene: TRBV20-1; d_gene: .; CDR3nt: TGCAGTGCTAGGATAGGGCCGGGGTTAATTCAGCCCCAGCATTTT; CDR3aa: CSARIGPGLIQPQHF
j_gene: TRBJ2-5; abundance: few; v_gene: TRBV28; d_gene: TRBD1; CDR3nt: TGTGCCAGCAGTTTTCTGACCGGGACAGCTCTCCAAGAGACCCAGTACTTC; CDR3aa: CASSFLTGTALQETQYF
j_gene: TRBJ2-1; abundance: .; v_gene: TRBV20-1; d_gene: .; CDR3nt: TGCAGTGCCGCCGACGAGGACAATTCCTACAATGAGCAGTTCTTC; CDR3aa: CSAADEDNSYNEQFF
j_gene: TRBJ1-4; abundance: few; v_gene: TRBV7-2; d_gene: TRBD1; CDR3nt: TGTGCCAGCAGCTTCCCGGGACAGGGAAGAGAAAAACTGTTTTTT; CDR3aa: CASSFPGQGREKLFF
j_gene: TRBJ1-5; abundance: .; v_gene: TRBV28; d_gene: TRBD1; CDR3nt: TGTGCCAGCAGTTTAGGGGGACAGGGGCCCCAGCCCCAGCATTTT; CDR3aa: CASSLGGQGPQPQHF
j_gene: TRBJ2-3; abundance: .; v_gene: TRBV28; d_gene: TRBD2; CDR3nt: TGTGCCAGCAGTTGGGAATTGACTAGCGGGAGAACTACAGATACGCAGTATTTT; CDR3aa: CASSWELTSGRTTDTQYF
j_gene: TRBJ1-2; abundance: .; v_gene: TRBV20-1; d_gene: TRBD1; CDR3nt: TGCAGTGCTGCGACAGGGGGCAGCTATGGCTACACCTTC; CDR3aa: CSAATGGSYGYTF
j_gene: TRBJ2-7; abundance: .; v_gene: TRBV7-9; d_gene: .; CDR3nt: TGTGCCAGCAGCCCCCGGACGGTCCCCTACGAGCAGTACTTC; CDR3aa: CASSPRTVPYEQYF
j_gene: TRBJ2-3; abundance: few; v_gene: TRBV28; d_gene: TRBD1; CDR3nt: TGTGCCAGCAGTCTCGGGACAGTGGATACAGATACGCAGTATTTT; CDR3aa: CASSLGTVDTDTQYF
j_gene: TRBJ2-2; abundance: .; v_gene: TRBV11-2; d_gene: TRBD1; CDR3nt: TGTGCCAGCAGCCTCCGGGACAGGGTCAACACCGGGGAGCTGTTTTTT; CDR3aa: CASSLRDRVNTGELFF
j_gene: TRBJ1-1; abundance: .; v_gene: TRBV20-1; d_gene: .; CDR3nt: TGCAGTGCTAGAGTAACAGGTGAAGCTTTCTTT; CDR3aa: CSARVTGEAFF
j_gene: TRBJ1-1; abundance: .; v_gene: TRBV7-8; d_gene: .; CDR3nt: TGTGCCAGCAGCTTGCATGACAAGCCTAACACTGAAGCTTTCTTT; CDR3aa: CASSLHDKPNTEAFF
j_gene: TRBJ2-2; abundance: .; v_gene: TRBV7-9; d_gene: TRBD1; CDR3nt: TGTGCCAGCAGCTCCGACAGGGGGCCAGATAACACCGGGGAGCTGTTTTTT; CDR3aa: CASSSDRGPDNTGELFF
j_gene: TRBJ2-5; abundance: few; v_gene: TRBV4-3; d_gene: .; CDR3nt: TGCGCCAGCAGCCAAGATCGGACGCGGAGTACCCAGTACTTC; CDR3aa: CASSQDRTRSTQYF
j_gene: TRBJ2-5; abundance: few; v_gene: TRBV9; d_gene: .; CDR3nt: TGTGCCAGCAGCGTAGATCGCAACTCTAAGACCCAGTACTTC; CDR3aa: CASSVDRNSKTQYF
j_gene: TRBJ2-1; abundance: .; v_gene: TRBV6-5; d_gene: .; CDR3nt: TGTGCCAGCAGTTACTCCGGGACTAATGAGCAGTTCTTC; CDR3aa: CASSYSGTNEQFF
j_gene: TRBJ2-1; abundance: few; v_gene: TRBV20-1; d_gene: TRBD2; CDR3nt: TGCAGTGCCCAGCGGGAGATCGGGGAGCAGTTCTTC; CDR3aa: CSAQREIGEQFF
j_gene: TRBJ2-1; abundance: few; v_gene: TRBV29-1; d_gene: .; CDR3nt: TGCAGCGTGGTCGACAGGACCAATGAGCAGTTCTTC; CDR3aa: CSVVDRTNEQFF
j_gene: TRBJ2-5; abundance: few; v_gene: TRBV7-2; d_gene: .; CDR3nt: TGTGCCAGCAGCTCAGAAGGGGCCGGACGAGAGACCCAGTACTTC; CDR3aa: CASSSEGAGRETQYF
j_gene: TRBJ2-5; abundance: few; v_gene: TRBV27; d_gene: TRBD2; CDR3nt: TGTGCCAGCAGTCCCTCGACTAGCGGGACGTACCAAGAGACCCAGTACTTC; CDR3aa: CASSPSTSGTYQETQYF
j_gene: TRBJ2-5; abundance: .; v_gene: TRBV12-3/TRBV12-4; d_gene: TRBD1; CDR3nt: TGTGCCAGCAATCGACAGGGGTCCCAGGAGACCCAGTACTTC; CDR3aa: CASNRQGSQETQYF
j_gene: TRBJ2-5; abundance: .; v_gene: TRBV28; d_gene: .; CDR3nt: TGTGCCAGCAGTCCAACCAGGTGGCCGGGGGAGACCCAGTACTTC; CDR3aa: CASSPTRWPGETQYF
j_gene: TRBJ2-1; abundance: few; v_gene: TRBV7-7; d_gene: TRBD2; CDR3nt: TGTGCTAGCAGCTCACTTTCTAGCGGGGGGGCACAGTTCTTC; CDR3aa: CASSSLSSGGAQFF
j_gene: TRBJ2-7; abundance: .; v_gene: TRBV6-5; d_gene: TRBD2; CDR3nt: TGTGCCAGCAGCCGGGGAGGGAAAGAATCCTACGAGCAGTACTTC; CDR3aa: CASSRGGKESYEQYF
j_gene: TRBJ1-4; abundance: .; v_gene: TRBV13; d_gene: TRBD1; CDR3nt: TGTGCCAGCAGCTTGAACAGGGGGGAAAAACTGTTTTTT; CDR3aa: CASSLNRGEKLFF
j_gene: TRBJ2-3; abundance: many; v_gene: TRBV29-1; d_gene: .; CDR3nt: TGCAGCGTAGCCGGGACGGAGGGCACAGATACGCAGTATTTT; CDR3aa: CSVAGTEGTDTQYF
j_gene: TRBJ2-7; abundance: few; v_gene: TRBV28; d_gene: .; CDR3nt: TGTGCCAGCATCGTTCAACAGGGCTCCTACGAGCAGTACTTC; CDR3aa: CASIVQQGSYEQYF
j_gene: TRBJ1-2; abundance: few; v_gene: TRBV6-2/TRBV6-3; d_gene: TRBD1; CDR3nt: TGTGCCAGCAGTTACTCCCCGGGACAGGGGGCCTATGGCTACACCTTC; CDR3aa: CASSYSPGQGAYGYTF
j_gene: TRBJ2-7; abundance: .; v_gene: TRBV5-1; d_gene: TRBD2; CDR3nt: TGCGCCAGCAGCCCGAGGGGAGGGGCGACAACCTACGAGCAGTACTTC; CDR3aa: CASSPRGGATTYEQYF
j_gene: TRBJ1-3; abundance: .; v_gene: TRBV5-1; d_gene: .; CDR3nt: TGCGCCAGCAGATTTGGAAACACCATATATTTT; CDR3aa: CASRFGNTIYF
j_gene: TRBJ2-3; abundance: few; v_gene: TRBV20-1; d_gene: TRBD2; CDR3nt: TGCAGTGCTACCGGGACTAGCGGAACTCTTAGGGCAGATACGCAGTATTTT; CDR3aa: CSATGTSGTLRADTQYF
j_gene: TRBJ2-1; abundance: few; v_gene: TRBV4-2; d_gene: .; CDR3nt: TGTGCCAGCAGCCAAGGGTTTGAGGGAGTGGCTGAGCAGTTCTTC; CDR3aa: CASSQGFEGVAEQFF
j_gene: TRBJ2-7; abundance: few; v_gene: TRBV28; d_gene: TRBD1; CDR3nt: TGTGCCAGCAGTTTAGTCGGCCCGGGACAGCGTCGGAACGAGCAGTACTTC; CDR3aa: CASSLVGPGQRRNEQYF
j_gene: TRBJ2-7; abundance: .; v_gene: TRBV9; d_gene: .; CDR3nt: TGTGCCAGCAGCGTAGGGGCAGGAAGGACCTACGAGCAGTACTTC; CDR3aa: CASSVGAGRTYEQYF
j_gene: TRBJ1-1; abundance: few; v_gene: TRBV5-1; d_gene: .; CDR3nt: TGCGCCAGCAGCTTGGGACCAAACGACGGGTCTTTCTTT; CDR3aa: CASSLGPNDGSFF
j_gene: TRBJ2-1; abundance: .; v_gene: TRBV3-1; d_gene: TRBD1; CDR3nt: TGTGCCAGCAGCCAGACAGGGGGCGGTGTGAATGAGCAGTTCTTC; CDR3aa: CASSQTGGGVNEQFF
j_gene: TRBJ1-1; abundance: few; v_gene: TRBV7-2; d_gene: .; CDR3nt: TGTGCCAGCAGCCTCAGTCCCGGGACGGTTGAAGCTTTCTTT; CDR3aa: CASSLSPGTVEAFF
j_gene: TRBJ2-1; abundance: .; v_gene: TRBV6-2/TRBV6-3; d_gene: .; CDR3nt: TGTGCCAGCAGAGCGCTTCGAATCCTCAATGAGCAGTTCTTC; CDR3aa: CASRALRILNEQFF
j_gene: TRBJ2-1; abundance: .; v_gene: TRBV7-8; d_gene: .; CDR3nt: TGTGCCAGCAGCTTAGCAGGAGGGAGGAACAATGAGCAGTTCTTC; CDR3aa: CASSLAGGRNNEQFF
j_gene: TRBJ1-4; abundance: .; v_gene: TRBV7-9; d_gene: .; CDR3nt: TGTGCCAGTTCTGAGACGAATGAAAAACTGTTTTTT; CDR3aa: CASSETNEKLFF
j_gene: TRBJ2-7; abundance: .; v_gene: TRBV7-2; d_gene: .; CDR3nt: TGTGCCAGCAGCGTGCGGTACACCTCCTACGAGCAGCACTTC; CDR3aa: CASSVRYTSYEQHF
j_gene: TRBJ2-7; abundance: few; v_gene: TRBV20-1; d_gene: TRBD2; CDR3nt: TGCAGTGCTAGAGATCCGGTGACTAGCGGGAGGCTCGCAGAGCAGTACTTC; CDR3aa: CSARDPVTSGRLAEQYF
j_gene: TRBJ2-1; abundance: few; v_gene: TRBV24-1; d_gene: TRBD1; CDR3nt: TGTGCCACCAGTGATGCACCCGGGACAGTTAACAATGAGCAGTTCTTC; CDR3aa: CATSDAPGTVNNEQFF
j_gene: TRBJ2-7; abundance: .; v_gene: TRBV20-1; d_gene: TRBD2; CDR3nt: TGCAGTGCTCCAACGACTAGCGGGAGTCTGTACGAGCAGTACTTC; CDR3aa: CSAPTTSGSLYEQYF